A single T cell receptor (beta chain) is shown here with its context. Per germline, CDR1 SGHRS and CDR2 YFSETQ. The V gene lost 0 bases and the J gene lost 1 base, with 7 bases spanning the gap. CDR3 size: 14 residues. This entry belongs to a study of technical replicates of blood from a few donors. Produced via immunoSEQ multiplex PCR; TCRdb's table is partial and in-frame only. The table shows roughly 100,000 clones, with approximately 96% occurring only once. The sample was T cells isolated from PBMCs. This chain joins TRBV5-1 and TRBJ1-1; D is undetermined. The TCR comes from a human donor in good health. The CDR3 DNA reads TGCGCCAGCAGCTTGGGTCGCAGGAACACTGAAGCTTTCTTT. Translating it yields CASSLGRRNTEAFF.